The TCR beta chain under discussion was sequenced for a study of response to subunit inactivated influenza vaccine. This clonotype occurred many times. A single record per CDR3 protein comes from TCRdb applying MiXCR to the RT-PCR reads. Here the sample spans about 520,000 distinct CDR3 sequences, around 7.9% being singletons. V lost 0 bases, J lost 0 bases, and 15 bases lay in between. CDR1 is SQVTM, CDR2 ANQGSEA, per germline. This CDR3 has 17 amino acids. This specimen was PBMCs from blood, taken roughly 24 months after vaccination. This rearrangement joins TRBV29-1 to TRBJ2-1; no firm D call. The TCR was taken from a man aged 45 to 70 who received an inactivated influenza vaccine. Here the CDR3 DNA reads TGCAGCGTTGAAGATATACCGTGGGAATTCTCCTACAATGAGCAGTTCTTC. Translation gives CSVEDIPWEFSYNEQFF.